Below are 29 T cell receptor beta chains sequenced from a single sample in a study of blood T cells in healthy people across ages. It was with a sample-barcoded 5' primer and a J-beta primer mix that a second PCR of roughly 6 to 12 cycles was run. TCRdb reanalysed the 5' RACE reads using MiXCR and keeps one entry per CDR3 protein. The table lists 550,000 to 800,000 distinct CDR3 sequences, 32% of them singletons. Sequencing was done on a sample of blood. Receptors originate from a woman older than 75 in good health.

As regards this clonotype: Germline and junction disagree at one end, which may indicate a read error. CDR3 loop: CASSLGPAGGYTF. Here the CDR3 DNA reads TGCGCCAGCAGCTTAGGCCCTGCGGGGGGCTACACCTTC. The genes are TRBV7-2 and TRBJ1-2; no definite D call. The CDR3 runs to 13 residues. Per germline, CDR1 SGHTA and CDR2 FQGNSA.

For this clonotype: The junction does not match germline at one end; this may be a read error. The CDR3 spells CASSYLPTF. The CDR3 coding sequence is TGTGCCAGCAGTTACCTTCCAACATTC. V is TRBV6-5 and J is TRBJ2-6; D remains ambiguous. CDR3 size: 9 residues. The germline CDR1 and CDR2 sequences are MNHEY and SVGAGI.

This clonotype has a handful of counts. This may be a read error, as it is one base from a much larger clone. V gene TRBV5-1 combines with J gene TRBJ2-7; the match to TRBD2 covers 8 bases. Germline values: CDR1 SGHRS, CDR2 YFSETQ. With 6 bases clipped from V and 7 bases from J, the junction kept 15 bases outside the gene matches. The CDR3 contains 15 residues. CDR3 coding DNA: TGCGCCAGCACCCAACCGGCGGGGGGTTACAATGAGCAGTACTTC. Translation: CASTQPAGGYNEQYF.

The rearrangement uses TRBV27 and TRBJ1-1, with D unresolved. Deletions cut 5 bases from V and 7 bases from J, with 17 bases between. Germline lookup yields CDR1 MNHEY and CDR2 SMNVEV (reference sequence). The CDR3 extends over 14 amino acids. CDR3 amino acids: CASSLPGNPSEAFF. The CDR3 coding sequence is TGTGCCAGCAGTCTCCCCGGAAACCCAAGTGAAGCTTTCTTT.

CDR3 in amino acids: CAISRQGPPDEKLFF. The DNA of the CDR3 is TGTGCCATCAGCAGACAGGGACCTCCCGATGAAAAACTGTTTTTT. The genes are TRBV10-3 and TRBJ1-4, with 7 nucleotides matching TRBD1. This CDR3 has 15 amino acids. The V and J ends lost 6 bases and 6 bases, in that order; junction bases with no gene match: 10. Germline V gene lookup returns CDR1 ENHRY and CDR2 SYGVKD.

The V call is TRBV18, the J call TRBJ2-1; no firm D call. Germline loops: CDR1 KGHSH, CDR2 LQKENI. The CDR3 has 16 amino acids. Trimming took 6 bases from V and 3 from J, leaving 18 bases between them. CDR3 residues: CASSFLLTGYYNEQFF. CDR3 DNA sequence: TGTGCCAGCTCTTTTCTGCTTACGGGCTACTACAATGAGCAGTTCTTC.

The chain couples TRBV9 to TRBJ2-1; 7 bases agree with TRBD2. V lost 3 bases and J lost 7; bases outside the gene matches: 13. Germline V CDR1 and CDR2: SGDLS, YYNGEE. The length of the CDR3 is 16 residues. In nucleotides, the CDR3 is TGTGCCAGCAGCGCAAACGTGGGGGGGGGTGCAAATGAGCAGTTCTTC. Translation gives CASSANVGGGANEQFF.

Ten or more counts support this clonotype. The chain joins TRBV6-2 or TRBV6-3 to TRBJ1-1; unclear D gene. The CDR3 contains 12 residues. V lost 1 base and J 9 bases, leaving 9 bases between the germline ends. Germline-derived CDR1 and CDR2 are MNHEY and SVGEGT. This CDR3 reads CASSYFRLQAFF. CDR3 sequence (DNA): TGTGCCAGCAGTTACTTTCGACTGCAAGCTTTCTTT.

This clonotype has just a few counts. A much larger clone lies one base from this, so it may be a read error. The chain uses TRBV30 and TRBJ2-7, with D perhaps given as TRBD1 or TRBD2 (5 bases each). Per germline, CDR1 GTSNPN and CDR2 SVGIG (reference sequence). The CDR3 contains 15 residues. V lost 0 bases to trimming and J lost 6 bases, with 18 bases between them. The CDR3 here is CAWSVRTGAGSEQYF. In nucleotides, the CDR3 is TGTGCCTGGAGTGTAAGAACCGGGGCAGGTAGCGAGCAGTACTTC.

The V gene is TRBV5-1, the J gene TRBJ2-1; 10 bases fit TRBD2. The junction had 0 bases not matched to a gene; V was cut back by 4 bases and J by 2 bases. The germline V gene encodes CDR1 SGHRS and CDR2 YFSETQ. This CDR3 spans 14 amino acids. The CDR3 coding sequence is TGCGCCAGCAGCGGACTAGCGGCCTACAATGAGCAGTTCTTC. This translates into CASSGLAAYNEQFF.

This clonotype was counted ten times or more. The chain couples TRBV7-8 to TRBJ2-6; a possible D gene is TRBD2 (6 bases). The V end was cut by 7 bases, the J end by 2 bases, with 12 bases between. The germline V gene has CDR1 SGHVS and CDR2 FQNEAQ. The CDR3 consists of 15 residues. The CDR3 here is CASNSWGAGANVLTF. The CDR3 DNA is TGTGCCAGCAACTCCTGGGGGGCTGGGGCCAACGTCCTGACTTTC.

This clonotype was seen at least ten times. The chain has TRBV20-1 and TRBJ2-1; D possibly matches TRBD1 or TRBD2 (6 bases each). Germline CDR1 is DFQATT and CDR2 is SNEGSKA (reference sequence). V gave up 4 bases and J gave up 10 bases, with 17 bases separating them. The CDR3 consists of 13 residues. The CDR3 DNA sequence: TGCAGTGCTAATAGGGTGGGGGGCGGGGAGCAGTTCTTC. Amino acids: CSANRVGGGEQFF.

This rearrangement joins TRBV5-4 to TRBJ2-5; 7 positions match TRBD1. The V and J ends lost 2 bases and 11 bases, in that order; junction bases with no gene match: 9. The germline CDR1 and CDR2 sequences are SGHNT and YYREEE (reference sequence). The CDR3 spans 13 residues. CDR3 in DNA: TGTGCCAGCAGCTTACAGGGGCCACCAGAGCAGTACTTC. Its protein is CASSLQGPPEQYF.

The chain uses TRBV30 and TRBJ1-2; D not certain. CDR1 GTSNPN and CDR2 SVGIG come from the germline V gene (reference sequence). The length of the CDR3 is 13 residues. The V end was cut by 6 bases, the J end by 1 base, with 12 bases between. This chain's CDR3 is CACNYASNYGYTF. DNA for the CDR3: TGTGCCTGTAACTATGCAAGTAACTATGGCTACACCTTC. Drawing the rest from reference TRBV30 and TRBJ1-2, the complete variable domain is SQTIHQWPATLVQPVGSPLSLECTVEGTSNPNLYWYRQAAGRGLQLLFYSVGIGQISSEVPQNLSASRPQDRQFILSSKKLLLSDSGFYLCACNYASNYGYTFGSGTRLTVV.

This clonotype was counted at least ten times. This chain connects TRBV5-6 to TRBJ2-1; 7 bases align to TRBD1. The CDR3 length is 15 residues. Trimming took 5 bases from V and 4 from J; bases not matched to a gene: 9. Germline values: CDR1 SGHDT, CDR2 YYEEEE. CDR3 nucleotides: TGTGCCAGCAGGGAACCGGGACAGAAGTACAATGAGCAGTTCTTC. It codes for CASREPGQKYNEQFF.

This sequence joins TRBV7-2 and TRBJ2-1; 8 positions match TRBD2. V was clipped by 7 bases and J by 8 bases; unmatched bases: 7. The CDR3 is made up of 13 amino acids. CDR1 and CDR2 from the germline V gene are SGHTA and FQGNSA. The CDR3 nucleotides read TGTGCCAGCATGCGGGGGGTGGTCTATGAGCAGTTCTTC. Protein sequence: CASMRGVVYEQFF.

CDR3 amino acids: CASSPRSNTEAFF. CDR3 DNA sequence: TGTGCCAGCAGCCCTAGGTCGAACACTGAAGCTTTCTTT. V and J are TRBV7-9 and TRBJ1-1; D ambiguous. CDR3 length: 13 amino acids. Germline CDR1 reads SEHNR; CDR2 reads FQNEAQ (reference sequence). V dropped 5 bases and J dropped 1 base, with 8 bases sitting between them.

The rearrangement links TRBV14 to TRBJ2-5; TRBD2 aligns across 8 bases. Trimming removed 1 base from V and 4 bases from J; junction bases left unmatched: 8. The length of the CDR3 is 16 residues. Germline lookup yields CDR1 SGHDN and CDR2 FVKESK. The CDR3: CASSQVSRGGRETQYF. CDR3 sequence (DNA): TGTGCCAGCAGCCAAGTCTCCCGCGGGGGGAGAGAGACCCAGTACTTC.

V is TRBV4-1 and J is TRBJ2-5, with 10 bases aligning to TRBD2. The germline V gene encodes CDR1 MGHRA and CDR2 YSYEKL. J gave up 1 base and V 4 bases, and 12 bases lay outside the gene matches. There are 18 residues in the CDR3. The CDR3 DNA reads TGCGCCAGCAGCCGGAGCGGGGGGGGGCATGGGGCCCAAGAGACCCAGTACTTC. It yields the protein CASSRSGGGHGAQETQYF.

The chain carries TRBV20-1 and TRBJ1-1; TRBD1 agrees at 9 bases. The CDR3 extends over 15 amino acids. Germline loops: CDR1 DFQATT, CDR2 SNEGSKA (reference sequence). V was pared by 5 bases and J by 1 base, with 8 bases of the junction left unmatched. As DNA, the CDR3 is TGCAGTGCTGGAGGACAGGGGCTCGGGAACACTGAAGCTTTCTTT. It codes for CSAGGQGLGNTEAFF.

There are many counts of this clonotype. The V gene is TRBV11-2, the J gene TRBJ2-4; the D gene is possibly TRBD2 (6 bases). Germline V gene sequence: CDR1 SGHAT, CDR2 FQNNGV. V was trimmed by 5 bases and J by 6 bases, leaving 23 bases between them. The CDR3 sequence is 17 residues long. The chain's CDR3 is CASSPQLGGGLGNIQYF. CDR3 DNA: TGTGCCAGCAGCCCTCAATTGGGTGGGGGGTTAGGAAACATTCAGTACTTC. Supplemented by reference TRBV11-2 and TRBJ2-4, the full variable domain reads EAGVAQSPRYKIIEKRQSVAFWCNPISGHATLYWYQQILGQGPKLLIQFQNNGVVDDSQLPKDRFSAERLKGVDSTLKIQPAKLEDSAVYLCASSPQLGGGLGNIQYFGAGTRLSVL.

This clonotype showed up many times. This chain uses TRBV7-3 with TRBJ2-4, with 13 bases that match TRBD2. The CDR3 consists of 15 residues. Trimming cost V 5 bases and J 8 bases; bases outside gene matches: 6. Germline values: CDR1 SGHTA, CDR2 FQGTGA. CDR3 bases: TGTGCCAGCAGCCCACTAGCGGGGGGGCGGTACATTCAGTACTTC. It specifies CASSPLAGGRYIQYF.

This clonotype was seen many times. This sequence joins TRBV18 and TRBJ2-3; 10 nucleotides align to TRBD2. Germline CDR1 and CDR2: KGHSH and LQKENI. The CDR3 length is 16 residues. The V and J ends lost 3 bases and 7 bases, in that order; junction bases with no gene match: 10. For the CDR3, the DNA is TGTGCCAGCTCACCCCTCCCTAGCGGGAGTTCGAATACGCAGTATTTT. The encoded protein is CASSPLPSGSSNTQYF.

This clonotype came up a few times. V usage is TRBV5-6 and J usage is TRBJ1-1; D is unclear. There are 15 residues in the CDR3. Germline loops: CDR1 SGHDT, CDR2 YYEEEE. V lost 5 bases, J lost 2 bases, and 16 bases lay in between. CDR3 nucleotides: TGTGCCAGCAGAGGGAAGAGGCTTCCAAACACTGAAGCTTTCTTT. Its translation: CASRGKRLPNTEAFF.

This clonotype showed up many times. V usage is TRBV6-2 or TRBV6-3 and J usage is TRBJ2-1; D is tentatively TRBD1 or TRBD2 (5 bases each). Germline CDR1 is MNHEY and CDR2 is SVGEGT. The CDR3 covers 13 residues. With 8 bases removed from V and 6 bases from J, the gap between germline ends came to 14 bases. The DNA of the CDR3 is TGTGCCAGCCGGGATAGCAGGGCCAATGAGCAGTTCTTC. Translation gives CASRDSRANEQFF.

Note on this clonotype: Just one base apart from a much larger clone, this may be a read error. This chain links TRBV7-3 with TRBJ2-5, with a weak D call TRBD2 (6 bases). Germline assignment: CDR1 SGHTA and CDR2 FQGTGA. V was clipped by 5 bases and J by 5 bases, with 12 bases between them. The CDR3 spans 13 residues. The CDR3 loop is CASSPLACETQYF. For the CDR3, the DNA is TGTGCCAGCAGCCCACTAGCTTGTGAGACCCAGTACTTC. Using reference TRBV7-3 and TRBJ2-5 for the parts outside the CDR3, the full variable domain is GAGVSQTPSNKVTEKGKYVELRCDPISGHTALYWYRQSLGQGPEFLIYFQGTGAADDSGLPNDRFFAVRPEGSVSTLKIQRTERGDSAVYLCASSPLACETQYFGPGTRLLVL.

The chain uses TRBV7-9 and TRBJ2-5, with TRBD2 identical over 10 bases. This CDR3 spans 17 amino acids. Unmatched junction bases numbered 9, after V lost 5 bases and J lost 0 bases. Looked up from germline, CDR1 is SEHNR and CDR2 is FQNEAQ (reference sequence). CDR3 DNA sequence: TGTGCCAGCAGCCCCAGTCGGCTAGCGGGAGACCAAGAGACCCAGTACTTC. Amino acids: CASSPSRLAGDQETQYF.

This chain joins TRBV30 and TRBJ2-1, with D unclear. The CDR3 spans 15 residues. Germline loops: CDR1 GTSNPN, CDR2 SVGIG (reference sequence). The ends were cut back, 4 bases at V and 0 bases at J, with 13 bases in the middle. The CDR3, as DNA: TGTGCCTGGAACCCAGGCAGGAGCTCCTACAATGAGCAGTTCTTC. Its translation is CAWNPGRSSYNEQFF.

Turning to this clonotype: Since a much larger clone is just one base distant, this may be a read error. V is TRBV7-8 and J is TRBJ1-2; D is unresolved. V was trimmed by 5 bases and J by 5 bases, leaving 9 bases between them. Germline lookup yields CDR1 SGHVS and CDR2 FQNEAQ. This CDR3 contains 12 residues. The CDR3 region is CASSVVGYGYTF. CDR3 bases: TGTGCCAGCAGCGTAGTCGGGTATGGCTACACCTTC. Full variable domain (outside the CDR3, taken from reference TRBV7-8 and TRBJ1-2): GAGVSQSPRYKVAKRGQDVALRCDPISGHVSLFWYQQALGQGPEFLTYFQNEAQLDKSGLPSDRFFAERPEGSVSTLKIQRTQQEDSAVYLCASSVVGYGYTFGSGTRLTVV.